The present TCR beta chain was sequenced within a study of T cells after yellow fever vaccination. General observations from the study: Booster samples showed a return of most primary-vaccination clones (around 95% CD4, 70% to 90% CD8). Contamination by abundant bulk-population clonotypes could be present in FACS-sorted repertoires.

As concerns this clonotype: Its antigen is unknown.

Using its own MiXCR run on the 5' RACE reads, TCRdb lists one record per CDR3 protein. The sample holds 620,000 or so distinct CDR3 sequences, around 16% seen once. V lost 7 bases to trimming and J lost 8 bases; unmatched junction nucleotides: 13. Germline V lookup: CDR1 SGDLS, CDR2 YYNGEE. The CDR3 covers 15 residues. The sequences come from PBMCs, collected around 5 days after the first yellow fever vaccination. This TCR derives from a man aged 18 to 35 who received the YFV17D yellow fever vaccine. This rearrangement joins TRBV9 to TRBJ2-2; 8 nucleotides line up with TRBD2. The CDR3 is CASHGGLAQRGELFF. DNA for the CDR3: TGTGCCAGCCATGGAGGACTAGCACAAAGGGGGGAGCTGTTTTTT.